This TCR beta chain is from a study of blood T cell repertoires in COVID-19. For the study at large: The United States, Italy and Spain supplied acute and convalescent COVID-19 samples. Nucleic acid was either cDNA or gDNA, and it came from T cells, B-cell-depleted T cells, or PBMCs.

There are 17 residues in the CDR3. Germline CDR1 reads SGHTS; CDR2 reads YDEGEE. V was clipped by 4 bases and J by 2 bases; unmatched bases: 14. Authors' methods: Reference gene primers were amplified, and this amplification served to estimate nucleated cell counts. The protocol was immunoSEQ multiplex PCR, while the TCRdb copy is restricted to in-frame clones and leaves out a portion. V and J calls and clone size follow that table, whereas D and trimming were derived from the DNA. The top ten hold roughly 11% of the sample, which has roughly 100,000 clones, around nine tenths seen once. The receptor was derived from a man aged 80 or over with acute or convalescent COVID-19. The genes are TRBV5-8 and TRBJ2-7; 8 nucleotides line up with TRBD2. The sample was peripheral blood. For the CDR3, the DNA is TGTGCCAGCAGCCTACTGATCGGGAGGGCCACGACCTACGAGCAGTACTTC. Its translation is CASSLLIGRATTYEQYF.